Listed below are T cell receptor beta chains from one sample, sequenced in a study of blood T cell repertoires in COVID-19. Assay: immunoSEQ multiplex PCR; the TCRdb copy retains only in-frame clones and omits some. The profile covers 200,000 to 250,000 clones, with 84% appearing a single time and approximately 8% taken by the ten largest. Sequenced: peripheral blood. The receptors originated from a woman older than 75 with COVID-19, enrolled during active disease. Each CDR3 is given with its conserved first and last residue. D genes are given only for firm matches. Expanded clones are given a class, and other clones once, few, many or no size at all.

cdr3_aa | cdr3_nt | d_call | j_call | clone_size | v_call | cdr3_length
CASSPPSLSGNEQFF | TGTGCCAGCAGCCCCCCATCCCTTAGCGGGAATGAGCAGTTCTTC | TRBD2 | TRBJ2-1 | - | TRBV2 | 15
CASSYITGEENGYTF | TGTGCCAGCAGTTACATCACAGGGGAGGAAAATGGCTACACCTTC | TRBD1 | TRBJ1-2 | - | TRBV6-2/TRBV6-3 | 15
CASSRGQGSNQPQHF | TGTGCCAGTAGTAGGGGACAGGGATCGAATCAGCCCCAGCATTTT | TRBD1 | TRBJ1-5 | once | TRBV19 | 15
CASSFGDTEAFF | TGCGCCAGCAGCTTCGGAGACACTGAAGCTTTCTTT | - | TRBJ1-1 | - | TRBV5-1 | 12
CASSHGQGNSEAFF | TGTGCCAGCAGCCACGGACAGGGGAACTCTGAAGCTTTCTTT | TRBD1 | TRBJ1-1 | - | TRBV11-2 | 14
CASSLVAGRNNEQFF | TGCGCCAGCAGCTTGGTGGCGGGGCGTAACAATGAGCAGTTCTTC | - | TRBJ2-1 | once | TRBV5-1 | 15
CASSPTGSTGELFF | TGTGCCAGCAGCCCGACAGGGAGCACCGGGGAGCTGTTTTTT | TRBD1 | TRBJ2-2 | once | TRBV9 | 14
CASSLDRDRGNYGYTF | TGTGCCAGCAGCTTAGACCGGGACAGGGGAAACTATGGCTACACCTTC | TRBD1 | TRBJ1-2 | once | TRBV7-8 | 16
CASSTGFNQPQHF | TGTGCCAGCAGTACAGGGTTCAATCAGCCCCAGCATTTT | - | TRBJ1-5 | - | TRBV6-5 | 13
CASSRDGSSYNSPLHF | TGTGCCAGCAGCCGGGACGGGAGCTCCTATAATTCACCCCTCCACTTT | - | TRBJ1-6 | - | TRBV7-9 | 16
CASSPNKNLQGRDTQYF | TGTGCCAGCAGCCCCAACAAGAACTTACAGGGGAGGGATACGCAGTATTTT | - | TRBJ2-3 | - | TRBV3-1/TRBV3-2 | 17
CASSFRGRDTEAFF | TGTGCCAGCAGCTTTCGGGGGAGAGACACTGAAGCTTTCTTT | - | TRBJ1-1 | - | TRBV5-6 | 14
CASRASGGSYNEQFF | TGTGCCAGCAGGGCTAGCGGAGGTTCCTACAATGAGCAGTTCTTC | TRBD2 | TRBJ2-1 | once | TRBV6-5 | 15
CSAATGVSIF | TGCAGTGCCGCAACAGGGGTTTCGATCTTC | TRBD1 | TRBJ2-1 | - | TRBV20-1 | 10
CASTRSNRNTEAFF | TGTGCCAGCACCCGGTCCAACAGGAACACTGAAGCTTTCTTT | - | TRBJ1-1 | - | TRBV7-9 | 14
CASSWGSNNEQFF | TGTGCCAGCAGTTGGGGCAGTAACAATGAGCAGTTCTTC | - | TRBJ2-1 | few | TRBV12-3/TRBV12-4 | 13
CASNLGPRGTEAFF | TGTGCCAGCAACCTTGGACCTCGGGGCACTGAAGCTTTCTTT | - | TRBJ1-1 | - | TRBV6-5 | 14
CASSYLRGGSGNTIYF | TGTGCCAGCAGTTACCTTAGAGGGGGCTCTGGAAACACCATATATTTT | - | TRBJ1-3 | - | TRBV6-5 | 16
CASSVTPQGKLFF | TGTGCCAGCAGTGTAACGCCACAGGGAAAACTGTTTTTT | - | TRBJ1-4 | - | TRBV2 | 13
CASSPGPAVQETQYF | TGTGCCAGCAGCCCAGGGCCTGCAGTTCAAGAGACCCAGTACTTC | - | TRBJ2-5 | - | TRBV7-3 | 15
CASTRLAASTDTQYF | TGTGCCAGTACCCGACTAGCGGCAAGCACAGATACGCAGTATTTT | TRBD2 | TRBJ2-3 | - | TRBV19 | 15
CASKADRLKTDTQYF | TGTGCCAGCAAGGCCGACAGGCTGAAGACAGATACGCAGTATTTT | - | TRBJ2-3 | - | TRBV19 | 15
CASSPGTATLYNSPLHF | TGTGCCAGCAGCCCAGGGACAGCCACTCTTTATAATTCACCCCTCCACTTT | TRBD1 | TRBJ1-6 | - | TRBV4-2 | 17
CASSLKVEHTIYF | TGTGCCAGCAGTTTAAAGGTGGAGCACACCATATATTTT | - | TRBJ1-3 | - | TRBV12-3/TRBV12-4 | 13
CAIKHEGGDTQYF | TGTGCCATCAAACACGAGGGAGGAGATACGCAGTATTTT | - | TRBJ2-3 | - | TRBV10-3 | 13
CATPSEGNEQFF | TGTGCCACCCCGTCGGAGGGGAATGAGCAGTTCTTC | - | TRBJ2-1 | - | TRBV24-1 | 12
CASSQDTGAVYGYTF | TGCGCCAGCAGCCAAGATACAGGGGCCGTCTATGGCTACACCTTC | TRBD1 | TRBJ1-2 | - | TRBV4-1 | 15
CASSRQGSRGANVLTF | TGTGCCAGCAGCCGACAGGGATCGAGGGGGGCCAACGTCCTGACTTTC | TRBD1 | TRBJ2-6 | - | TRBV11-2 | 16